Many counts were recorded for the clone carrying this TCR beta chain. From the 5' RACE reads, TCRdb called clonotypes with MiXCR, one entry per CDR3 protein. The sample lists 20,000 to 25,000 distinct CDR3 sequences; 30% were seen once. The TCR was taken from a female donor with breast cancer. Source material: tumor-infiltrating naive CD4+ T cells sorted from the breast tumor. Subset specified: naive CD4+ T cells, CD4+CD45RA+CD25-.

CDR3 sequence: CSARDNSGREQFF. In DNA, the CDR3 is TGCAGTGCTAGAGATAATAGCGGGAGGGAGCAGTTCTTC. The V call is TRBV20-1, the J call TRBJ2-1, with 10 nucleotides matching TRBD2. CDR1 and CDR2 from the germline V gene are DFQATT and SNEGSKA (reference sequence). V dropped 0 bases and J dropped 10; count of bases not matched to a gene: 3. The length of the CDR3 is 13 residues.